These T cell receptor beta chains were read from a single sample in a study of T cell responses to AZD1222 COVID-19 vaccine. The assay was immunoSEQ multiplex PCR, and TCRdb's table has in-frame clones only and misses some. This sample yields around 210,000 clones, of which approximately 94% are seen a single time; over 1.5% belongs to the top ten. Sequencing was performed on peripheral blood, taken 28 days after the second dose of the MenACWY control vaccine. Receptors were obtained from an adult who received the MenACWY meningococcal vaccine as a control. Each CDR3 is given with its conserved first and last residue. The D gene is left open where the match is weak. The listing skips clone size in some rows; elsewhere it reads once, few, many or a size class.

- TRBJ2-1 TRBV19 - CASSIVTRGLTVHNEQFF TGTGCCAGTAGTATAGTAACCAGGGGCCTAACGGTACACAATGAGCAGTTCTTC
- TRBJ2-4 TRBV27 - CASSYRTPGTQYF TGTGCCAGCAGTTACAGGACCCCGGGAACTCAGTACTTC
- TRBJ1-1 TRBV10-3 - CAIKGDPWTTEAFF TGTGCCATCAAAGGGGACCCTTGGACCACTGAAGCTTTCTTT
- TRBJ2-5 TRBV11-3 - CASSIMTEETQYF TGTGCCAGCAGCATTATGACAGAAGAGACCCAGTACTTC
TRBD2 TRBJ2-2 TRBV7-6 - CASSLAIGTSGTDPNTGELFF TGTGCCAGCAGCTTAGCGATCGGGACTAGCGGGACCGACCCGAACACCGGGGAGCTGTTTTTT
- TRBJ2-5 TRBV9 - CASSVALGMGTQYF TGTGCCAGCAGCGTAGCTTTAGGTATGGGGACCCAGTACTTC
TRBD1 TRBJ1-1 TRBV5-4 once CASSLGQTNTEAFF TGTGCCAGCAGTTTGGGACAGACGAACACTGAAGCTTTCTTT
- TRBJ2-7 TRBV27 - CASSLSPGNEQYF TGTGCCAGCAGTTTATCCCCCGGCAACGAGCAGTACTTC
TRBD1 TRBJ1-3 TRBV6-6 - CASSRGYRGASGNTIYF TGTGCCAGCAGCCGAGGGTACAGGGGCGCCTCTGGAAACACCATATATTTT
TRBD2 TRBJ2-7 TRBV7-2 - CASSFLWRGSGYEQYF TGTGCCAGCAGCTTCCTTTGGCGGGGGAGCGGATACGAGCAGTACTTC
- TRBJ1-5 TRBV7-9 - CASSLGTDSNQPQHF TGTGCCAGCAGCTTAGGGACGGACAGCAATCAGCCCCAGCATTTT
TRBD1 TRBJ2-6 TRBV19 - CATRQGAGANVLTF TGTGCCACCAGACAGGGGGCCGGGGCCAACGTCCTGACTTTC
- TRBJ1-1 TRBV30 - CAWNGWSTEAFF TGTGCCTGGAATGGGTGGAGCACTGAAGCTTTCTTT
- TRBJ1-1 TRBV3-1/TRBV3-2 once CASSPEGGNTEAFF TGTGCCAGCAGCCCCGAGGGGGGGAACACTGAAGCTTTCTTT
TRBD2 TRBJ2-3 TRBV7-2 once CASSLGLAESTDTQYF TGTGCCAGCAGCTTAGGACTAGCGGAGAGCACAGATACGCAGTATTTT
TRBD1 TRBJ1-6 TRBV19 - CASRRGTENSPLHF TGTGCCAGTAGGCGCGGGACAGAGAATTCACCCCTCCACTTT
- TRBJ2-1 TRBV28 once CASSLFGELRFF TGTGCCAGCAGTTTATTTGGGGAACTTCGGTTCTTC
TRBD1 TRBJ1-5 TRBV2 - CASSEGQGAQPQHF TGTGCCAGCAGTGAAGGGCAGGGGGCCCAGCCCCAGCATTTT
- TRBJ2-7 TRBV19 - CASSSGIEQYF TGTGCCAGTAGTAGCGGGATTGAGCAGTACTTC
TRBD1 TRBJ2-2 TRBV6-5 - CASSFGTGDTGELFF TGTGCCAGCAGCTTTGGGACAGGGGATACCGGGGAGCTGTTTTTT
- TRBJ1-2 TRBV30 - CAWKRDQGYTF TGTGCCTGGAAGAGGGACCAGGGCTACACCTTC
- TRBJ2-1 TRBV11-2 - CASSLGIGTMSLANEQFF TGTGCCAGCAGCTTAGGTATTGGGACAATGTCTCTAGCCAATGAGCAGTTCTTC
- TRBJ1-6 TRBV10-1 - CASSEPAGPETGNSPLHF TGCGCCAGCAGTGAGCCCGCGGGTCCCGAGACGGGCAATTCACCCCTCCACTTT
TRBD1 TRBJ2-1 TRBV11-2 - CASSKLPGQDHYNEQFF TGTGCCAGCAGCAAACTTCCGGGACAGGACCACTACAATGAGCAGTTCTTC
- TRBJ2-7 TRBV2 - CASGGDTGYEQYF TGTGCCAGTGGGGGGGACACCGGCTACGAGCAGTACTTC
- TRBJ2-3 TRBV11-2 - CASSFGWATTDTQYF TGTGCCAGCAGCTTCGGGTGGGCCACCACGGATACGCAGTATTTT